The sequence of this T cell receptor (beta chain) was determined in a study of control samples from healthy donors and cancer patients. The ends lost 4 bases at V and 2 bases at J; junction bases unmatched: 8. CDR1 SGHRS and CDR2 YFSETQ come from the germline V gene. The CDR3 runs to 17 residues. Generated by immunoSEQ multiplex PCR, the TCRdb table keeps only in-frame clones and is missing some. The sample records some 250,000 clones, approximately 80% being singletons. This TCR was recovered from a woman aged 55 to 70 with lung cancer. Input material: PBMCs. The chain employs TRBV5-1 and TRBJ2-3; 12 bases align to TRBD2. CDR3 DNA: TGCGCCAGCAGCCGAACACCTAGCGGGGGGGCCACAGATACGCAGTATTTT. Amino acids: CASSRTPSGGATDTQYF.